This T cell receptor (beta chain) comes out of a study of cytomegalovirus exposure and HLA in healthy donors. For the study at large: Sequencing of roughly 180 million T cells in an earlier analysis found roughly 120 million unique TCR beta sequences. General study points: In an earlier analysis, in approximately 630 donors, most V segments appeared productive either ~87% or ~30% of the time. Among TCR beta chains, those listed as cytomegalovirus-associated numbered 164.

With regard to this clone: Its antigen is unknown.

V was pared by 6 bases and J by 1 base, with 16 bases between. Looked up from germline, CDR1 is MNHEY and CDR2 is SVGAGI. CDR3 length: 15 residues. The PCR contained 60 Vbeta and 13 Jbeta primers. The repertoire was sequenced with immunoSEQ multiplex PCR; TCRdb's copy has only in-frame clones and lacks some. The sample table sets out over 200,000 clones. This clonotype was sampled from a woman aged 30 to 39 in good health and CMV-seropositive. This chain links TRBV6-5 with TRBJ2-7; tentative D call: TRBD1 (5 bases). Sequencing used PBMCs. CDR3: CASSPYSDSSYEQYF. The CDR3 DNA follows: TGTGCCAGCAGCCCCTATTCTGACAGTTCCTACGAGCAGTACTTC.